Given below is one TCR beta chain in context. The sample is drawn from a study of T cell changes during pregnancy in multiple sclerosis. Sequencing was performed with immunoSEQ multiplex PCR; in TCRdb, only in-frame clones are kept and a portion is missing. The sample holds roughly 57,000 clones, more than 90% seen once. The CDR3 is 15 residues long. Trimming took 3 bases from V and 0 from J, leaving 9 bases between them. Germline V gene lookup returns CDR1 SNHLY and CDR2 FYNNEI. This clonotype was sampled from a female donor with multiple sclerosis, enrolled in a pregnancy study. Sequencing used CD8+ T cells from peripheral blood mononuclear cells, obtained before pregnancy. V usage is TRBV2 and J usage is TRBJ1-5; no firm D call. The CDR3 DNA sequence: TGTGCCAGCAGTGAGTCCGTGTATAGCAATCAGCCCCAGCATTTT. Translation: CASSESVYSNQPQHF.